This T cell receptor (beta chain) was profiled in a study of regulatory T cells in long-lasting Graves disease. The CDR3 is 14 amino acids. Germline V gene data show CDR1 as MNHNS and CDR2 as SASEGT. V gave up 6 bases and J gave up 3 bases; unmatched junction bases: 5. The time point is: newly diagnosed GD, antithyroid drugs for less than 3 months. The authors made the TCR library using RNA they extracted from PBMCs. Arm-PCR of CDR3 regions and iRepertoire HTBI primers were used to build TCR beta libraries. TCRdb re-analysed the multiplex PCR reads in MiXCR, keeping a single row per CDR3 protein. Altogether about 500,000 distinct CDR3 sequences are present, 12% being singletons, with the ten largest covering roughly 8.9%. These data are also associated with another study on T cells in Graves' hyperthyroidism and ophthalmopathy. From that report: RT-PCR in the first round (using the HTBI primer set) targeted the TCR CDR3.

This sequence originates from a woman under 40 with Graves disease. Sequenced material: peripheral blood mononuclear cells (PBMCs), taken at new diagnosis, from a patient treated with antithyroid drugs. This chain joins TRBV6-1 and TRBJ1-2, with 9 nucleotides matching TRBD1. CDR3 sequence (DNA): TGTGCCAGCAGGGATACAGGGGGCGACTATGGCTACACCTTC. Translated, it gives CASRDTGGDYGYTF.